This is a list of T cell receptor beta chains from one sample in a study of T cell responses to AZD1222 COVID-19 vaccine. TCRdb's table, derived via immunoSEQ multiplex PCR, lists solely in-frame clones and lacks some. Of about 120,000 clones in the sample, 85% to 90% were seen once. Sample: peripheral blood, taken on day 0 of AZD1222 vaccination. The receptors were gathered from an adult in good health. The CDR3 runs from the conserved cysteine through the conserved F or W. D genes are given only for firm matches. Some rows mark clone size as missing; the rest say once, few, many or name a class of expanded clone.

>TRBJ1-1|TRBV18|NA|TRBD1
CASSAQGATEAFF
TGTGCCAGCTCAGCCCAGGGGGCCACTGAAGCTTTCTTT
>TRBJ2-1|TRBV6-2/TRBV6-3|NA|TRBD1
CASSPTKQGAVYNEQFF
TGTGCCAGCAGTCCCACCAAACAGGGGGCGGTTTACAATGAGCAGTTCTTC
>TRBJ1-1|TRBV2|NA|NA
CASRDQTGHPNTEAFF
TGTGCCAGCAGGGACCAAACGGGACACCCGAACACTGAAGCTTTCTTT
>TRBJ2-7|TRBV27|once|TRBD2
CASSFSGLAGYEQYF
TGTGCCAGCAGTTTCTCGGGACTAGCAGGTTACGAGCAGTACTTC
>TRBJ2-1|TRBV5-4|NA|NA
CASSAAPADEQFF
TGTGCCAGCAGCGCAGCCCCAGCAGATGAGCAGTTCTTC
>TRBJ1-6|TRBV9|few|NA
CASSLGLHNSPLHF
TGTGCCAGCAGCCTAGGACTTCATAATTCACCCCTCCACTTT
>TRBJ2-3|TRBV5-6|once|NA
CASGLGTDTQYF
TGTGCCAGCGGCTTAGGAACAGATACGCAGTATTTT
>TRBJ2-7|TRBV5-1|NA|TRBD2
CASSPSGRSYEQYF
TGCGCCAGCAGCCCAAGCGGGAGGTCCTACGAGCAGTACTTC
>TRBJ1-1|TRBV5-6|once|TRBD1
CASSPDRDTEAFF
TGTGCCAGCAGCCCTGACAGGGACACTGAAGCTTTCTTT
>TRBJ2-1|TRBV6-1|NA|TRBD2
CASSERSSGRNEQFF
TGTGCCAGCAGTGAAAGGTCTAGCGGACGCAATGAGCAGTTCTTC
>TRBJ1-2|TRBV9|few|NA
CASSVASGNYGYTF
TGTGCCAGCAGCGTAGCTTCGGGGAACTATGGCTACACCTTC
>TRBJ2-1|TRBV7-9|NA|NA
CASSAGEVEFF
TGTGCCAGCAGCGCCGGGGAGGTTGAGTTCTTC
>TRBJ1-4|TRBV6-5|NA|TRBD1
CASRGGTGPNEKLFF
TGTGCCAGCAGGGGGGGGACAGGGCCTAATGAAAAACTGTTTTTT
>TRBJ1-4|TRBV27|NA|NA
CACGGRMGEKLFF
TGTGCCTGCGGTGGGAGGATGGGGGAAAAACTGTTTTTT
>TRBJ2-5|TRBV20-1|NA|NA
CSAVNRETQYF
TGCAGTGCGGTAAACCGGGAGACCCAGTACTTC
>TRBJ2-5|TRBV11-2|NA|NA
CASSLGTKKQETQYF
TGTGCCAGCAGCTTAGGTACAAAGAAACAAGAGACCCAGTACTTC
>TRBJ1-5|TRBV19|once|NA
CASSPLLGGDSNQPQHF
TGTGCCAGTAGCCCCCTTTTGGGTGGAGATAGCAATCAGCCCCAGCATTTT
>TRBJ2-4|TRBV7-9|NA|NA
CASSQDRLGSAKNIQYF
TGTGCCAGCAGCCAAGACAGGCTAGGATCAGCCAAAAACATTCAGTACTTC
>TRBJ1-5|TRBV19|NA|TRBD1
CASSTTGGRGRTSQPQHF
TGTGCCAGTAGTACGACCGGCGGCAGGGGGAGAACCAGTCAGCCCCAGCATTTT
>TRBJ2-2|TRBV6-4|NA|NA
CASSEVSRGGTGELFF
TGTGCCAGCAGTGAAGTGTCCAGGGGCGGCACCGGGGAGCTGTTTTTT
>TRBJ2-3|TRBV24-1|NA|TRBD1
CATSESGTAITDTQYF
TGTGCCACCAGTGAGTCCGGGACAGCAATCACAGATACGCAGTATTTT
>TRBJ2-2|TRBV11-2|NA|NA
CASTQSRAGELFF
TGTGCCAGCACCCAATCCAGGGCCGGGGAGCTGTTTTTT
>TRBJ1-6|TRBV28|NA|NA
CATEESSYNSPLHF
TGTGCCACCGAGGAGAGCTCCTATAATTCACCCCTCCACTTT
>TRBJ2-2|TRBV27|NA|TRBD2
CASSFGLAGGTGELFF
TGTGCCAGCAGTTTTGGACTAGCGGGAGGCACCGGGGAGCTGTTTTTT
>TRBJ1-1|TRBV14|NA|NA
CASSQALERNTEAFF
TGTGCCAGCAGCCAAGCTTTGGAGAGAAACACTGAAGCTTTCTTT
>TRBJ1-1|TRBV27|NA|TRBD1
CATRDRNTEAFF
TGTGCCACCAGGGACAGGAACACTGAAGCTTTCTTT
>TRBJ2-7|TRBV19|NA|NA
CASSPFVSYEQYF
TGTGCCAGTAGCCCATTCGTCTCCTACGAGCAGTACTTC
>TRBJ2-7|TRBV19|NA|NA
CASTPRGINEQYF
TGTGCCAGTACCCCCCGGGGGATAAACGAGCAGTACTTC
>TRBJ1-1|TRBV5-5|NA|NA
CASGSTNTEAFF
TGTGCCAGCGGGTCAACGAACACTGAAGCTTTCTTT
>TRBJ1-2|TRBV7-2|NA|TRBD1
CASSLEVRGTAGYTF
TGTGCCAGCAGCTTAGAGGTCAGGGGGACGGCGGGCTACACCTTC
>TRBJ2-4|TRBV6-5|NA|NA
CASTGSGNIQYF
TGTGCCAGCACTGGCTCCGGAAACATTCAGTACTTC
>TRBJ1-2|TRBV27|NA|TRBD1
CASSFITGTGAHGYTF
TGTGCCAGCAGTTTTATAACCGGGACAGGGGCCCATGGCTACACCTTC
>TRBJ2-5|TRBV19|NA|NA
CASSTRRSRQETQYF
TGTGCCAGTAGTACCCGCCGTAGTCGGCAAGAGACCCAGTACTTC
>TRBJ1-1|TRBV7-9|once|NA
CASSLSMTAKYTEAFF
TGTGCCAGCAGCTTATCTATGACGGCCAAATACACTGAAGCTTTCTTT
>TRBJ2-1|TRBV6-5|NA|TRBD1
CASIPTGGAYNEQFF
TGTGCCAGCATTCCAACAGGGGGCGCTTACAATGAGCAGTTCTTC
>TRBJ2-1|TRBV9|NA|NA
CASSLLRNNEQFF
TGTGCCAGCAGTTTACTAAGGAACAATGAGCAGTTCTTC
>TRBJ1-1|TRBV5-4|NA|NA
CASSLGQMNTEAFF
TGTGCCAGCAGCTTGGGACAGATGAACACTGAAGCTTTCTTT
>TRBJ2-7|TRBV3-1/TRBV3-2|NA|TRBD2
CASSRTSGYEQYF
TGTGCCAGCAGCAGGACTAGCGGCTACGAGCAGTACTTC
>TRBJ1-3|TRBV28|NA|TRBD1
CASSPTGQGGNTIYF
TGTGCCAGCAGCCCGACGGGACAGGGAGGAAACACCATATATTTT
>TRBJ1-1|TRBV15|NA|NA
CATSREGFTEAFF
TGTGCCACCAGCAGAGAGGGGTTTACTGAAGCTTTCTTT
>TRBJ2-5|TRBV7-2|NA|NA
CASSPRGASGETQYF
TGTGCCAGCAGCCCGCGTGGGGCCTCCGGGGAGACCCAGTACTTC
>TRBJ2-7|TRBV6-6|NA|TRBD1
CASSGTGNNEQYF
TGTGCCAGCAGCGGGACAGGGAACAACGAGCAGTACTTC
>TRBJ1-4|TRBV3-1/TRBV3-2|NA|TRBD1
CASSRPKGQGDEKLFF
TGTGCCAGCAGCCGACCTAAGGGACAGGGTGATGAAAAACTGTTTTTT
>TRBJ2-5|TRBV6-1|NA|TRBD2
CASSEVAPGRVAGGWGETQYF
TGTGCCAGCAGTGAAGTAGCCCCTGGGAGAGTAGCGGGAGGCTGGGGGGAGACCCAGTACTTC
>TRBJ2-1|TRBV7-2|NA|TRBD2
CASSLARTSGSSYNEQFF
TGTGCCAGCAGCTTAGCCCGGACTAGCGGGAGCTCCTACAATGAGCAGTTCTTC
>TRBJ2-1|TRBV5-1|NA|TRBD1
CASSLGQGPGEQFF
TGCGCCAGCAGCTTGGGACAGGGACCTGGTGAGCAGTTCTTC
>TRBJ2-7|TRBV7-9|NA|TRBD1
CASSFPVDRAGEQYF
TGTGCCAGCAGCTTCCCCGTGGACAGGGCTGGGGAGCAGTACTTC
>TRBJ2-3|TRBV10-3|NA|NA
CAISGRGTNPTSTDTQYF
TGTGCCATCAGTGGTCGCGGGACGAATCCCACTAGCACAGATACGCAGTATTTT
>TRBJ2-1|TRBV5-6|NA|TRBD2
CASLPLAGDSYNEQFF
TGTGCCAGTCTGCCACTAGCGGGAGACTCCTACAATGAGCAGTTCTTC
>TRBJ2-1|TRBV19|NA|TRBD2
CARPGTSGDVQFF
TGTGCCAGACCCGGGACTAGCGGTGACGTGCAGTTCTTC
>TRBJ1-4|TRBV4-1|many|NA
CASSQDEAGLSEEKLFF
TGCGCCAGCAGCCAAGATGAGGCCGGCCTCTCGGAAGAAAAACTGTTTTTT
>TRBJ1-2|TRBV7-2|few|NA
CASSLTGGYGYTF
TGTGCCAGCAGCTTAACGGGGGGTTATGGCTACACCTTC
>TRBJ2-7|TRBV27|many|TRBD2
CASSGLESGNEQYF
TGTGCCAGCAGTGGACTAGAGAGTGGTAACGAGCAGTACTTC
>TRBJ2-3|TRBV11-1|NA|NA
CASTLWGMSTDTQYF
TGTGCCAGCACCCTTTGGGGGATGAGCACAGATACGCAGTATTTT